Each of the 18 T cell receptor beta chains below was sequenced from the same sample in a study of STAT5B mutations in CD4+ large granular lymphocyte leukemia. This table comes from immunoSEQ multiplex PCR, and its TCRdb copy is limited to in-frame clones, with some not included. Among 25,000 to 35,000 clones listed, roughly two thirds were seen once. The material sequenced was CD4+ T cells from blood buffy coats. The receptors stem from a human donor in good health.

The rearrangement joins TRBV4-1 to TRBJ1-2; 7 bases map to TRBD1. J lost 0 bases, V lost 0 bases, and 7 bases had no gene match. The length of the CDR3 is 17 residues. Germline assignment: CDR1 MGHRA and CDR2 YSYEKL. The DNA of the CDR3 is TGCGCCAGCAGCCAAGATAAGGGGGCTAAAGCTAACTATGGCTACACCTTC. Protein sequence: CASSQDKGAKANYGYTF.

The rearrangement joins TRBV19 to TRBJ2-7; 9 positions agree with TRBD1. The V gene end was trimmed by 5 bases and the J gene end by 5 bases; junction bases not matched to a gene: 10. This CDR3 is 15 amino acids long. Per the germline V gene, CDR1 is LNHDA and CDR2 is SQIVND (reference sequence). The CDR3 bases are TGTGCCAGTAGTTTAACCGGGACAGGGAGTAACGAGCAGTACTTC. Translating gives CASSLTGTGSNEQYF.

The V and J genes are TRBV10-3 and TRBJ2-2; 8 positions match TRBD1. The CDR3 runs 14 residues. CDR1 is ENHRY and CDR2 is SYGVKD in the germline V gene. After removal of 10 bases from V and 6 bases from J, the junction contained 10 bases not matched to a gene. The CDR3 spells CATRTGTGAGELFF. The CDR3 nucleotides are TGTGCCACCCGGACAGGGACGGGGGCCGGGGAGCTGTTTTTT.

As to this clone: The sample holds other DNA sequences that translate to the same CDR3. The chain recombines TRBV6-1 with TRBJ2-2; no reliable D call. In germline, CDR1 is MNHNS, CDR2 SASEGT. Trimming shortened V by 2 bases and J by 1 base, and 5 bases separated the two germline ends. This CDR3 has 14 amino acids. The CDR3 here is CASSELGNTGELFF. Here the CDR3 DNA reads TGTGCCAGCAGTGAACTGGGGAACACCGGGGAGCTGTTTTTT.

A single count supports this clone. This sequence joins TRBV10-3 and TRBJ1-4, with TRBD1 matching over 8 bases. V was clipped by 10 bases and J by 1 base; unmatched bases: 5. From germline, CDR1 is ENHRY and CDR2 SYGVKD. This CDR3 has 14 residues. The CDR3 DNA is TGTGCCACTCGGACAGGGAGAACTAATGAAAAACTGTTTTTT. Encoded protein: CATRTGRTNEKLFF.

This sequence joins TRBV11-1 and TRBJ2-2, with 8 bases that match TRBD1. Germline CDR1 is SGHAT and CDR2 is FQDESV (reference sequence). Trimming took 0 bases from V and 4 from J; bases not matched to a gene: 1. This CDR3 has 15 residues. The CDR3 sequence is CASSLATGVTGELFF. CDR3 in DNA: TGTGCCAGCAGCTTAGCGACAGGGGTCACCGGGGAGCTGTTTTTT.

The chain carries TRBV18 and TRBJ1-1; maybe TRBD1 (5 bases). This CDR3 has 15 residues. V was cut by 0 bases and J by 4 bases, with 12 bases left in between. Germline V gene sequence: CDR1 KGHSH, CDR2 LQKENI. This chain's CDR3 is CASSPPSRGGTEAFF. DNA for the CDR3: TGTGCCAGCTCACCACCTTCACGGGGGGGCACTGAAGCTTTCTTT.

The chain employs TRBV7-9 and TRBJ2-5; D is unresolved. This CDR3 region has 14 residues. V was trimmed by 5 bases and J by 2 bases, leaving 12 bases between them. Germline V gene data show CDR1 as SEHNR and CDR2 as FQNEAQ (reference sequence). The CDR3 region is CASSRGWGQETQYF. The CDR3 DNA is TGTGCCAGCAGCCGAGGATGGGGACAAGAGACCCAGTACTTC. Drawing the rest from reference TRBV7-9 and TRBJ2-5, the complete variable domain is DTGVSQNPRHKITKRGQNVTFRCDPISEHNRLYWYRQTLGQGPEFLTYFQNEAQLEKSRLLSDRFSAERPKGSFSTLEIQRTEQGDSAMYLCASSRGWGQETQYFGPGTRLLVL.

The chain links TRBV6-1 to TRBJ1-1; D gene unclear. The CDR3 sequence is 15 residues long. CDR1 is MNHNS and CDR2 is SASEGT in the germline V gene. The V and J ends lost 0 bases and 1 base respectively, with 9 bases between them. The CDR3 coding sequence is TGTGCCAGCAGTGAAGCTTATGGCAGGAACACTGAAGCTTTCTTT. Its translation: CASSEAYGRNTEAFF.

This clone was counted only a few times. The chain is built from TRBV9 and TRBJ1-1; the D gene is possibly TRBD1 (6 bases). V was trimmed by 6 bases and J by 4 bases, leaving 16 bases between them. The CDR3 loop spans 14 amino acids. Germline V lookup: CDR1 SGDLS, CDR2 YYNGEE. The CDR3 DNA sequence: TGTGCCAGCACCCCGGCTGGGGGGGCCACTGAAGCTTTCTTT. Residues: CASTPAGGATEAFF. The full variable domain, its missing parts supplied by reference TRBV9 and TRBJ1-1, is DSGVTQTPKHLITATGQRVTLRCSPRSGDLSVYWYQQSLDQGLQFLIQYYNGEERAKGNILERFSAQQFPDLHSELNLSSLELGDSALYFCASTPAGGATEAFFGQGTRLTVV.

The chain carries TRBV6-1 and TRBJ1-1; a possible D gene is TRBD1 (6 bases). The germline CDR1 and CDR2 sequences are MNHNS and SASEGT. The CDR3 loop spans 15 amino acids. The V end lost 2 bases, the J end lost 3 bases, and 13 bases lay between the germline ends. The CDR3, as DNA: TGTGCCAGCAGTGAATACACGGGGGGCGACACTGAAGCTTTCTTT. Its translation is CASSEYTGGDTEAFF.

Here the CDR3 DNA reads TGTGCCAGCAGGGTGCTAGCGGGGGGCAATGAGCAGTTCTTC. Protein product: CASRVLAGGNEQFF. V and J are TRBV2 and TRBJ2-1, with 11 bases lining up with TRBD2. This CDR3 spans 14 amino acids. Unmatched junction bases numbered 4, after V lost 6 bases and J lost 6 bases. Germline CDR1 is SNHLY and CDR2 is FYNNEI. The entire variable domain, with the rest obtained from reference TRBV2 and TRBJ2-1, is as follows: EPEVTQTPSHQVTQMGQEVILRCVPISNHLYFYWYRQILGQKVEFLVSFYNNEISEKSEIFDDQFSVERPDGSNFTLKIRSTKLEDSAMYFCASRVLAGGNEQFFGPGTRLTVL.

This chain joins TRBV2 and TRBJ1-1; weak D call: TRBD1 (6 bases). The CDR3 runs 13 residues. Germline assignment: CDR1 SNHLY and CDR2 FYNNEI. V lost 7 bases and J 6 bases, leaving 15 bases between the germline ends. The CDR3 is CASTKPQGAEAFF. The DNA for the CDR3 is TGTGCCAGCACCAAGCCACAGGGAGCTGAAGCTTTCTTT.

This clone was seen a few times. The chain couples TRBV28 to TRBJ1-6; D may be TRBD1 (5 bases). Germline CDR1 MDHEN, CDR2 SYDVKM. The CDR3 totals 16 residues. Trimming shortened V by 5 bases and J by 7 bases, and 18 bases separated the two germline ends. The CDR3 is CASSTQPGFSNSPLHF. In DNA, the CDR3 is TGTGCCAGCAGTACGCAACCAGGGTTCTCGAATTCACCCCTCCACTTT.

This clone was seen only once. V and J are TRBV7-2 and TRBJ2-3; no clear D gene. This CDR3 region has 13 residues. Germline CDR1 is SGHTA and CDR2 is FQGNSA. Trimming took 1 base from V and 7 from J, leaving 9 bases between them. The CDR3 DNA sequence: TGTGCCAGCAGCTTAGGACTCTTCAATACGCAGTATTTT. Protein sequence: CASSLGLFNTQYF.

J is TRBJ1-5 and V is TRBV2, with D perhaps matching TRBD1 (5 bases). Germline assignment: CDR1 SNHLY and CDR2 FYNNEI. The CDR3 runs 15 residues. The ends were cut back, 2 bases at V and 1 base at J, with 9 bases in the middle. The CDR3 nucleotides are TGTGCCAGCAGTGAAACGGGGGGAAGCAATCAGCCCCAGCATTTT. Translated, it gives CASSETGGSNQPQHF.

The CDR3 sequence is CAWRTRDNSPLHF. DNA of the CDR3: TGTGCCTGGCGGACGCGGGATAATTCACCCCTCCACTTT. The chain couples TRBV30 to TRBJ1-6, with D unclear. Germline CDR1 and CDR2: GTSNPN and SVGIG (reference sequence). The V and J ends lost 5 bases and 5 bases respectively, with 10 bases between them. The CDR3 extends over 13 amino acids.

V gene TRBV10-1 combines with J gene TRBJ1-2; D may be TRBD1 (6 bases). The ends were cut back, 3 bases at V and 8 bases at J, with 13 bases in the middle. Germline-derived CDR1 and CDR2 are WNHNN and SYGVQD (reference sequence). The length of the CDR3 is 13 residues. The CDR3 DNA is TGCGCCAGCAGTGAAGTGGGGGGCGCAGGCTACACCTTC. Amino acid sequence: CASSEVGGAGYTF.